This is a list of T cell receptor beta chains from one sample in a study of T cells in narcolepsy. Generated by immunoSEQ multiplex PCR, the TCRdb table keeps only in-frame clones and is missing some. The table lists some 30,000 clones, around 86% of them singletons. Source material: CD45RA- memory CD4+ T cells from PBMCs. The receptors here all came from a human donor with narcolepsy. The CDR3 runs from the conserved cysteine through the conserved F or W. A D gene is named only where the DNA matches it firmly. Where a row states a size, it is once, few, many or the class of an expanded clone; other rows omit it.

clone size	V gene	J gene	D gene	CDR3 protein	CDR3 DNA
-	TRBV19	TRBJ2-5	-	CASSILEGGGQETQYF	TGTGCCAGTAGTATTCTAGAAGGTGGGGGGCAAGAGACCCAGTACTTC
-	TRBV6-5	TRBJ2-7	-	CASRRGSNYEQYF	TGTGCCAGCAGGCGAGGGAGCAACTACGAGCAGTACTTC
-	TRBV25-1	TRBJ1-6	TRBD1	CASSDGQGWGSPLHF	TGTGCCAGCAGTGACGGACAGGGCTGGGGTTCACCCCTCCACTTT
-	TRBV29-1	TRBJ2-7	-	CSVESGVTYEQYF	TGCAGCGTTGAGAGCGGTGTAACCTACGAGCAGTACTTC
-	TRBV2	TRBJ1-3	-	CASSENRAGNTIYF	TGTGCCAGCAGTGAAAACAGGGCTGGAAACACCATATATTTT
-	TRBV27	TRBJ1-2	TRBD1	CASSWAGTGGYGYTF	TGTGCCAGCAGTTGGGCCGGGACAGGGGGCTATGGCTACACCTTC
-	TRBV10-2	TRBJ1-5	-	CASSESNQPQHF	TGCGCCAGCAGTGAGTCGAATCAGCCCCAGCATTTT
once	TRBV6-5	TRBJ1-1	-	CASRTGNTEAFF	TGTGCCAGCAGAACGGGTAACACTGAAGCTTTCTTT
-	TRBV29-1	TRBJ2-1	-	CSVSSRTETEQFF	TGCAGCGTTTCTTCCCGGACAGAAACTGAGCAGTTCTTC
-	TRBV5-8	TRBJ1-5	-	CASSLLGNQPQHF	TGTGCCAGCAGCTTGTTGGGTAATCAGCCCCAGCATTTT
-	TRBV5-1	TRBJ2-6	TRBD1	CASSAKTGAGANVLTF	TGCGCCAGCAGCGCCAAGACAGGGGCTGGGGCCAACGTCCTGACTTTC
few	TRBV10-3	TRBJ1-2	TRBD1	CATTGGSGYTF	TGTGCCACAACAGGGGGCTCTGGCTACACCTTC
-	TRBV28	TRBJ1-4	TRBD1	CASSLTGTGVEKLFF	TGTGCCAGCAGTTTGACGGGGACAGGGGTAGAAAAACTGTTTTTT
-	TRBV7-3	TRBJ2-2	TRBD2	CASSSLAGATGELFF	TGTGCCAGCAGCTCGCTAGCGGGGGCTACCGGGGAGCTGTTTTTT
-	TRBV12-5	TRBJ2-7	-	CASGPRGTYEQYF	TGTGCTAGTGGCCCTAGGGGAACCTACGAGCAGTACTTC
-	TRBV7-2	TRBJ1-5	-	CASSSLGDSNQPQHF	TGTGCCAGCAGCTCGTTAGGGGATAGCAATCAGCCCCAGCATTTT
medium-sized	TRBV7-2	TRBJ2-1	-	CASSPLEKTEQFF	TGTGCCAGCAGCCCCCTGGAAAAAACTGAGCAGTTCTTC
few	TRBV7-2	TRBJ1-3	-	CASSSGPGNTIYF	TGTGCCAGCAGCTCCGGACCTGGAAACACCATATATTTT
-	TRBV11-2	TRBJ2-2	-	CASSSSRDTGELFF	TGTGCCAGCAGCTCCTCCAGGGACACCGGGGAGCTGTTTTTT
few	TRBV19	TRBJ1-2	-	CASSIARRDGYTF	TGTGCCAGTAGTATAGCTCGGCGGGATGGCTACACCTTC
-	TRBV5-4	TRBJ1-1	-	CASSPGLTNTEAFF	TGTGCCAGCAGCCCGGGACTAACGAACACTGAAGCTTTCTTT
-	TRBV11-3	TRBJ2-3	TRBD1	CASSPGQGSDTQYF	TGTGCCAGCAGCCCGGGACAGGGATCCGATACGCAGTATTTT
-	TRBV6-1	TRBJ2-7	TRBD2	CASLTSGGSYEQYF	TGTGCCAGTCTCACTAGCGGGGGATCCTACGAGCAGTACTTC
-	TRBV4-1	TRBJ2-7	-	CASSQELGRAYEQYF	TGCGCCAGCAGCCAAGAGTTGGGCAGGGCCTACGAGCAGTACTTC
-	TRBV7-3	TRBJ2-5	-	CASSPGAGETQYF	TGTGCCAGCAGCCCGGGGGCCGGGGAGACCCAGTACTTC
-	TRBV7-2	TRBJ1-5	-	CASRPTQGSNQPQHF	TGTGCCAGCAGACCCACACAGGGCAGCAATCAGCCCCAGCATTTT
-	TRBV18	TRBJ1-2	-	CASSPLEGLYGYTF	TGTGCCAGCTCACCATTGGAGGGGCTCTATGGCTACACCTTC
-	TRBV6-5	TRBJ1-3	TRBD1	CASSSTGTGGNTIYF	TGTGCCAGCAGTTCGACAGGGACTGGTGGAAACACCATATATTTT
-	TRBV4-1	TRBJ1-1	-	CASSPGPPRRTNTEAFF	TGCGCCAGCAGCCCAGGACCCCCGCGGAGGACTAACACTGAAGCTTTCTTT
-	TRBV10-3	TRBJ1-1	-	CAISESVGATNTEAFF	TGTGCCATCAGTGAGTCAGTAGGGGCGACGAACACTGAAGCTTTCTTT
-	TRBV6-4	TRBJ2-3	TRBD2	CASSDWGAGGPTDTQYF	TGTGCCAGCAGTGACTGGGGAGCGGGGGGACCCACAGATACGCAGTATTTT
-	TRBV9	TRBJ2-5	-	CASSVGLGSETQYF	TGTGCCAGCAGCGTAGGGTTGGGATCGGAGACCCAGTACTTC
-	TRBV19	TRBJ2-1	-	CASSYRSEQFF	TGTGCCAGTAGTTATAGGAGTGAGCAGTTCTTC
once	TRBV7-3	TRBJ2-1	-	CASSLSRSSYNEQFF	TGTGCCAGCAGCTTAAGTAGGAGCTCCTACAATGAGCAGTTCTTC
-	TRBV5-4	TRBJ2-2	-	CASSFEGRGELFF	TGTGCCAGCAGCTTCGAGGGGCGTGGGGAGCTGTTTTTT
-	TRBV4-3	TRBJ2-3	-	CASSQEGTDTQYF	TGCGCCAGCAGCCAAGAAGGGACAGATACGCAGTATTTT
-	TRBV4-1	TRBJ1-5	-	CASSHIGGNQPQHF	TGCGCCAGCAGCCATATTGGGGGCAATCAGCCCCAGCATTTT
medium-sized	TRBV4-3	TRBJ1-4	-	CASSQELATNEKLFF	TGCGCCAGCAGCCAAGAGTTAGCAACTAATGAAAAACTGTTTTTT
-	TRBV7-9	TRBJ1-5	TRBD1	CASSLGTGYNQPQHF	TGTGCCAGCAGCTTAGGGACAGGCTACAATCAGCCCCAGCATTTT
-	TRBV5-5	TRBJ2-4	TRBD1	CASSPMGQGAKNIQYF	TGTGCCAGCAGCCCAATGGGACAGGGGGCCAAAAACATTCAGTACTTC
once	TRBV6-1	TRBJ1-5	-	CASSGSNQPQHF	TGTGCCAGCAGTGGGAGCAATCAGCCCCAGCATTTT
few	TRBV10-1	TRBJ1-3	-	CASSDGPGNTIYF	TGCGCCAGCAGTGACGGTCCTGGAAACACCATATATTTT
-	TRBV30	TRBJ1-1	-	CALGTTNGGAEAFF	TGTGCCCTGGGGACTACCAACGGCGGGGCTGAAGCTTTCTTT
-	TRBV6-1	TRBJ1-1	TRBD1	CASSWTGEREAFF	TGTGCCAGCAGTTGGACAGGGGAACGTGAAGCTTTCTTT
-	TRBV30	TRBJ2-7	TRBD1	CAWSIQGRATQKYF	TGTGCCTGGAGTATACAGGGGCGGGCGACTCAAAAGTACTTC
-	TRBV11-2	TRBJ2-2	TRBD2	CASRPSGEGTGELFF	TGTGCCAGCAGACCTAGCGGGGAAGGGACCGGGGAGCTGTTTTTT
-	TRBV7-9	TRBJ1-4	-	CASSLSGSHEKLFF	TGTGCCAGCAGCTTATCCGGGTCCCATGAAAAACTGTTTTTT
few	TRBV12-5	TRBJ1-3	-	CASGTGNTIYF	TGTGCTAGTGGGACTGGAAACACCATATATTTT
-	TRBV7-3	TRBJ2-1	-	CASSLTLRGNEQFF	TGTGCCAGCAGCTTGACACTCCGGGGGAATGAGCAGTTCTTC
-	TRBV2	TRBJ2-2	-	CASSYREGTGELFF	TGTGCCAGCAGTTACAGGGAGGGCACCGGGGAGCTGTTTTTT
-	TRBV25-1	TRBJ1-2	TRBD1	CASSEGQGADYGHTF	TGTGCCAGCAGTGAGGGACAGGGGGCCGACTATGGCCACACCTTC